The next 24 T cell receptor beta chains were all read from a single sample in a study of cytomegalovirus exposure and HLA in healthy donors. Here immunoSEQ multiplex PCR was the method, and the copy in TCRdb shows in-frame clones only, minus some. The sample has about 49,000 clones, 94% seen once. Input material: PBMCs. The source of these receptors is a woman in her late teens or twenties in good health and CMV-seropositive.

V gene TRBV2 combines with J gene TRBJ2-1; 10 nucleotides line up with TRBD1. This CDR3 contains 15 residues. With 4 bases clipped from V and 12 bases from J, the junction kept 12 bases outside the gene matches. The germline V gene has CDR1 SNHLY and CDR2 FYNNEI. DNA for the CDR3: TGTGCCAGCAGTGCTAACCAGGGACAGGGGCTTCGGCAGTTCTTC. It yields the protein CASSANQGQGLRQFF. Full variable domain (outside the CDR3, taken from reference TRBV2 and TRBJ2-1): EPEVTQTPSHQVTQMGQEVILRCVPISNHLYFYWYRQILGQKVEFLVSFYNNEISEKSEIFDDQFSVERPDGSNFTLKIRSTKLEDSAMYFCASSANQGQGLRQFFGPGTRLTVL.

The chain recombines TRBV5-4 with TRBJ2-2, with 9 bases matching TRBD1. V was pared by 4 bases and J by 0 bases, with 7 bases of the junction left unmatched. CDR1 and CDR2 (germline): SGHNT, YYREEE (reference sequence). The length of the CDR3 is 17 residues. The CDR3 sequence is CASSGTGPSANTGELFF. The CDR3 DNA sequence: TGTGCCAGCAGCGGGACAGGGCCATCTGCGAACACCGGGGAGCTGTTTTTT.

The chain recombines TRBV19 with TRBJ1-5; D is possibly TRBD1 (6 bases). V was shortened by 7 bases and J by 3 bases, with 13 bases between the two germline ends. The germline gives CDR1 LNHDA, CDR2 SQIVND (reference sequence). The CDR3 totals 14 residues. Here the CDR3 reads CASMGGQNNQPQHF. The DNA for the CDR3 is TGTGCCAGTATGGGGGGGCAGAACAATCAGCCCCAGCATTTT.

The V call is TRBV9, the J call TRBJ2-2, with 9 bases lining up with TRBD2. The CDR3 totals 16 residues. The germline CDR1 and CDR2 sequences are SGDLS and YYNGEE. V dropped 4 bases and J dropped 3; count of bases not matched to a gene: 7. CDR3 DNA: TGTGCCAGCAGCCCTAGACTAGCGGCTTACACCGGGGAGCTGTTTTTT. It encodes CASSPRLAAYTGELFF.

This clone appeared once. The J gene is TRBJ2-2, the V gene TRBV6-5, with a weak D call TRBD1 (5 bases). The germline CDR1 and CDR2 sequences are MNHEY and SVGAGI. V was clipped by 5 bases and J by 6 bases, with 10 bases between them. This CDR3 is 13 amino acids long. CDR3 nucleotides: TGTGCCAGCAGTCGACAGCTTCCCGGGGAGCTGTTTTTT. It is translated as CASSRQLPGELFF.

This clone came up once. The V gene is TRBV15, the J gene TRBJ2-5; 9 nucleotides line up with TRBD2. Germline CDR1 and CDR2: LNHNV and YYDKDF (reference sequence). There are 18 residues in the CDR3. V dropped 0 bases and J dropped 5; count of bases not matched to a gene: 13. CDR3 region: CATSRDRGSIAGVETQYF. The CDR3 coding sequence is TGTGCCACCAGCAGAGACCGCGGTTCGATAGCGGGAGTGGAGACCCAGTACTTC.

The chain joins TRBV19 to TRBJ2-2; 10 nucleotides line up with TRBD2. The junction had 4 bases not matched to a gene; V was cut back by 4 bases and J by 5 bases. The CDR3 length is 15 residues. CDR1 is LNHDA, CDR2 SQIVND, per germline (reference sequence). CDR3 bases: TGTGCCAGTAGTACACTAGCGGGAAGGACCGGGGAGCTGTTTTTT. This codes for CASSTLAGRTGELFF.

The chain links TRBV15 to TRBJ1-5; D gene unclear. The CDR3 spans 15 residues. CDR1 is LNHNV and CDR2 is YYDKDF in the germline V gene (reference sequence). V dropped 1 base and J dropped 0 bases, with 7 bases sitting between them. The CDR3 spells CATSRARLSNQPQHF. The CDR3 nucleotides read TGTGCCACCAGCAGAGCCCGACTTAGCAATCAGCCCCAGCATTTT.

This sequence joins TRBV6-6 and TRBJ1-5; 10 bases fit TRBD1. The germline V gene has CDR1 MNHNY and CDR2 SVGAGI (reference sequence). V lost 2 bases and J lost 6; bases outside the gene matches: 4. The CDR3 covers 15 residues. The CDR3 bases are TGTGCCAGCAGTTACGACAGGGGGCGAACTCAGCCCCAGCATTTT. This encodes CASSYDRGRTQPQHF.

This chain links TRBV28 with TRBJ1-4, with TRBD1 matching 7 bases. CDR1 is MDHEN, CDR2 SYDVKM, per germline. The length of the CDR3 is 14 residues. V was clipped by 2 bases and J by 8 bases; unmatched bases: 5. The CDR3 bases are TGTGCCAGCAGTTTAGGGGCAGGGGGGGAAAAACTGTTTTTT. Its protein is CASSLGAGGEKLFF.

The chain recombines TRBV4-3 with TRBJ2-1, with D perhaps TRBD2 (6 bases). V was cut by 0 bases and J by 3 bases, with 9 bases left in between. Germline lookup yields CDR1 LGHNA and CDR2 YSLEER. The CDR3 runs to 15 residues. DNA for the CDR3: TGCGCCAGCAGCCAAGAAGGGCGGGGCTACAATGAGCAGTTCTTC. As protein: CASSQEGRGYNEQFF.

The CDR3 DNA reads as TGTGCCAGAGGGGGAGGGGAGACCCAGTACTTC. Its protein product is CARGGGETQYF. The chain employs TRBV2 and TRBJ2-5, with D tentatively TRBD2 (7 bases). The V end was cut by 9 bases, the J end by 5 bases, with 10 bases between. CDR1 SNHLY and CDR2 FYNNEI come from the germline V gene. The CDR3 sequence is 11 residues long.

The chain carries TRBV5-1 and TRBJ2-2; 12 bases match TRBD1. There are 17 residues in the CDR3. V trimming: 2 bases; J trimming: 3 bases; junction bases outside the gene matches: 5. Looked up from germline, CDR1 is SGHRS and CDR2 is YFSETQ. The DNA of the CDR3 is TGCGCCAGCAGCTTAGGGACAGGGGGCGCGGACACCGGGGAGCTGTTTTTT. Translation: CASSLGTGGADTGELFF.

The genes are TRBV10-2 and TRBJ2-4; TRBD1 matches 10 bases. In germline, CDR1 is WSHSY, CDR2 SAAADI. The length of the CDR3 is 13 residues. V trimming: 2 bases; J trimming: 8 bases; junction bases outside the gene matches: 0. Here the CDR3 reads CASSEGQGDIQYF. CDR3 sequence (DNA): TGCGCCAGCAGTGAGGGACAGGGGGACATTCAGTACTTC.

The chain links TRBV4-1 to TRBJ2-1; tentatively, D is TRBD2 (5 bases). Germline CDR1 MGHRA, CDR2 YSYEKL. The V gene lost 1 base and the J gene lost 8 bases, with 18 bases spanning the gap. This CDR3 has 16 residues. This CDR3 is CASSQVTGSPWDEQFF. The CDR3 DNA is TGCGCCAGCAGCCAAGTGACGGGATCCCCCTGGGATGAGCAGTTCTTC.

V usage is TRBV19 and J usage is TRBJ1-1, with D possibly being TRBD1 (6 bases). CDR3 size: 12 residues. V lost 10 bases to trimming and J lost 7 bases, with 16 bases between them. Germline CDR1 and CDR2: LNHDA and SQIVND (reference sequence). The CDR3: CATSGVNGEAFF. The CDR3 nucleotides are TGTGCCACCTCAGGGGTAAACGGTGAAGCTTTCTTT. The entire variable domain, with the rest obtained from reference TRBV19 and TRBJ1-1, is as follows: DGGITQSPKYLFRKEGQNVTLSCEQNLNHDAMYWYRQDPGQGLRLIYYSQIVNDFQKGDIAEGYSVSREKKESFPLTVTSAQKNPTAFYLCATSGVNGEAFFGQGTRLTVV.

The chain has TRBV11-2 and TRBJ2-7, with D perhaps TRBD2 (6 bases). The CDR3 is 15 amino acids. Per the germline V gene, CDR1 is SGHAT and CDR2 is FQNNGV. The ends were cut back, 5 bases at V and 6 bases at J, with 20 bases in the middle. This CDR3 is CASSRAAGPDGEQYF. In nucleotides, the CDR3 is TGTGCCAGCAGCCGGGCGGCGGGACCGGATGGCGAGCAGTACTTC.

This chain joins TRBV28 and TRBJ1-5; TRBD1 matches at 11 bases. Germline V gene data show CDR1 as MDHEN and CDR2 as SYDVKM. The CDR3 sequence is 21 residues long. With 2 bases clipped from V and 0 bases from J, the junction kept 15 bases outside the gene matches. The CDR3 bases are TGTGCCAGCAGTTTAAGATACTGGACAGGGGGCATTGAATATAGCAATCAGCCCCAGCATTTT. Its translation: CASSLRYWTGGIEYSNQPQHF.

The chain joins TRBV19 to TRBJ2-3; D possibly corresponds to TRBD2 (5 bases). CDR3 length: 16 amino acids. The V gene's germline CDR1 is LNHDA and CDR2 SQIVND (reference sequence). The germline V and J ends were trimmed by 3 bases and 2 bases, with 15 bases remaining between them. In DNA form, the CDR3 reads TGTGCCAGTAGTATCGGAGCGGACTTTTTCACAGATACGCAGTATTTT. Residues: CASSIGADFFTDTQYF.

This clone has a single count. V usage is TRBV29-1 and J usage is TRBJ1-1; tentative D call: TRBD1 (6 bases). Trimming took 7 bases from V and 7 from J, leaving 19 bases between them. Germline V gives CDR1 SQVTM, CDR2 ANQGSEA. The CDR3 runs 13 residues. CDR3 sequence reads: CSAPTGDRGEAFF. CDR3 nucleotides: TGCAGCGCCCCGACAGGTGATAGGGGTGAAGCTTTCTTT. The full variable domain, completed using reference TRBV29-1 and TRBJ1-1, is SAVISQKPSRDICQRGTSLTIQCQVDSQVTMMFWYRQQPGQSLTLIATANQGSEATYESGFVIDKFPISRPNLTFSTLTVSNMSPEDSSIYLCSAPTGDRGEAFFGQGTRLTVV.

The DNA for the CDR3 is TGTGCCAGCAGCCCCAGACAGGGCGGGAGCAATCAGCCCCAGCATTTT. Translation gives CASSPRQGGSNQPQHF. The rearrangement uses TRBV7-2 and TRBJ1-5; 7 nucleotides match TRBD1. Trimming removed 5 bases from V and 1 base from J; junction bases left unmatched: 8. Germline CDR1 SGHTA, CDR2 FQGNSA. The CDR3 consists of 16 residues.

Written as DNA, the CDR3 is TGTGCCAGCAGCCGTCGCCAGGGGATCGGTGGAAACACCATATATTTT. This translates into CASSRRQGIGGNTIYF. This rearrangement joins TRBV7-2 to TRBJ1-3; possible D gene TRBD1, 6 bases. V gave up 5 bases and J gave up 3 bases, with 17 bases separating them. CDR3 size: 16 residues. The germline gives CDR1 SGHTA, CDR2 FQGNSA. The complete variable domain, with remaining parts taken from reference TRBV7-2 and TRBJ1-3, reads GAGVSQSPSNKVTEKGKDVELRCDPISGHTALYWYRQSLGQGLEFLIYFQGNSAPDKSGLPSDRFSAERTGGSVSTLTIQRTQQEDSAVYLCASSRRQGIGGNTIYFGEGSWLTVV.

The chain recombines TRBV27 with TRBJ2-7, with 12 bases matching TRBD2. CDR1 is MNHEY, CDR2 SMNVEV, per germline (reference sequence). This CDR3 contains 17 residues. With V trimmed by 3 bases and J by 1 base, 7 bases remained unmatched. CDR3 protein: CASSFWTSGNGSYEQYF. Here the CDR3 DNA reads TGTGCCAGCAGTTTCTGGACTAGCGGGAATGGTTCCTACGAGCAGTACTTC.

The chain recombines TRBV29-1 with TRBJ1-1; the D is unclear. The CDR3 extends over 14 amino acids. From germline, CDR1 is SQVTM and CDR2 ANQGSEA. The V end lost 6 bases, the J end lost 0 bases, and 14 bases lay between the germline ends. The CDR3 nucleotides are TGCAGCGTCGCCGGACCCGGGGTGAACACTGAAGCTTTCTTT. Amino acids: CSVAGPGVNTEAFF.